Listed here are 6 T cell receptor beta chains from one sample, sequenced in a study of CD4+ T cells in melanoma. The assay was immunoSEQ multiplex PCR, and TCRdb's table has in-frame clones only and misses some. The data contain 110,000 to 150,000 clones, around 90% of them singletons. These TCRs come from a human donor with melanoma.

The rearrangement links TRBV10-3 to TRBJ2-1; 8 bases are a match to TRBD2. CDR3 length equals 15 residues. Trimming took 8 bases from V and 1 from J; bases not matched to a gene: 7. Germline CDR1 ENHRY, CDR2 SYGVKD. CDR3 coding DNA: TGTGCCATCGGACCGGGGGGGGAGTCCTACAATGAGCAGTTCTTC. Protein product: CAIGPGGESYNEQFF.

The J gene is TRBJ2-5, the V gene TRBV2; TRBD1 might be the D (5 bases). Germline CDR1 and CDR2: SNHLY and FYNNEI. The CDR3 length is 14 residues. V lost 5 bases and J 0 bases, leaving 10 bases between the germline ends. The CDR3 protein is CASSQDRNQETQYF. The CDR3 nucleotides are TGTGCCAGCAGTCAAGACAGAAACCAAGAGACCCAGTACTTC. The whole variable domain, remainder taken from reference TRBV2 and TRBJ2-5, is EPEVTQTPSHQVTQMGQEVILRCVPISNHLYFYWYRQILGQKVEFLVSFYNNEISEKSEIFDDQFSVERPDGSNFTLKIRSTKLEDSAMYFCASSQDRNQETQYFGPGTRLLVL.

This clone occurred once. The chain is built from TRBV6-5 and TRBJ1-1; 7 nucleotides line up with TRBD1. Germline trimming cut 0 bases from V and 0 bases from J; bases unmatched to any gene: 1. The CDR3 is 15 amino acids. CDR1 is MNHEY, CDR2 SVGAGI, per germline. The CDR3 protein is CASSYSTGMNTEAFF. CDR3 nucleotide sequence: TGTGCCAGCAGTTACTCGACAGGGATGAACACTGAAGCTTTCTTT.

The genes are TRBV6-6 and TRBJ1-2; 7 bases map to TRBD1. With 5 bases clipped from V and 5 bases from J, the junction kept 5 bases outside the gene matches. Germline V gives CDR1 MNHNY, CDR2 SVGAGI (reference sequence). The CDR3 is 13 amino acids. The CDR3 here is CASSRQGLYGYTF. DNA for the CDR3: TGTGCCAGCAGTCGACAGGGACTATATGGCTACACCTTC.

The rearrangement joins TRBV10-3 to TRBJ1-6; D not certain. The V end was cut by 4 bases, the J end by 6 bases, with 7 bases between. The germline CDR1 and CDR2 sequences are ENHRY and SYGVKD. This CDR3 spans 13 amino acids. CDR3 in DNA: TGTGCCATCAGTGGGGGAGTTAATTCACCCCTCCACTTT. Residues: CAISGGVNSPLHF.

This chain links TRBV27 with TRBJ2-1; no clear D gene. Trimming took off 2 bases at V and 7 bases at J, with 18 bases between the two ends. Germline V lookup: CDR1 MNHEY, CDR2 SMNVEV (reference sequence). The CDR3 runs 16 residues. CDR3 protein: CASSLVGYLVRNEQFF. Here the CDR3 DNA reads TGTGCCAGCAGTTTAGTGGGCTACCTCGTGAGGAATGAGCAGTTCTTC.